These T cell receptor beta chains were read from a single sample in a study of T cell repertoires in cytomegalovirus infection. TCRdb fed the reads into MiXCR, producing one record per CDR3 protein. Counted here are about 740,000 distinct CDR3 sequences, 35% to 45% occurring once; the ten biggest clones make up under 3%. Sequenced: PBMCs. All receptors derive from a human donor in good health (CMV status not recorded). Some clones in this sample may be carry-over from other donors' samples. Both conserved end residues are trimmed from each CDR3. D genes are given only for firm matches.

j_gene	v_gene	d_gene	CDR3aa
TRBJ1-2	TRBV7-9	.	ASSSRNAGVVDGYT
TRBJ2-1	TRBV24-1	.	ATSDPSGGGVNEQF
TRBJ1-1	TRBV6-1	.	ASSYGLRDVNTEAF
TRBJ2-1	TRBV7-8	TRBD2	ASTQGTSGVRNEQF
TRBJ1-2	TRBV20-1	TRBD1	SARRDRGDGYGYT
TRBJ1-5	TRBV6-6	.	ASSTITGLFGNQPQP
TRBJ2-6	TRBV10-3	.	AITGDANVLT
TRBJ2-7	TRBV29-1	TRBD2	SVETSGAYEQY
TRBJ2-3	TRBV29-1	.	SVERGGRDTQY
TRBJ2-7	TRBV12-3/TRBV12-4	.	ASSPDSADEQY
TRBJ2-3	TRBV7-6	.	ASSLDASNTQY
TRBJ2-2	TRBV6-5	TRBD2	ASSSLGLAGLNTGELF
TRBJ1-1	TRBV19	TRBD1	ASSITDTGGTEAF
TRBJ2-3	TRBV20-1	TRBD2	SSTPGTSGSSTQY
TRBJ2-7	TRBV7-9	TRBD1	ASSTARDRDTEQY
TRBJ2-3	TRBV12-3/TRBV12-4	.	ASRASDGDRTDTQY
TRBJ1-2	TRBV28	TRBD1	ASSLQQGRAYGYT
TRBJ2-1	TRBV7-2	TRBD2	ASSPVGGERGLRQF
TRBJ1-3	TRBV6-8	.	ASSPGTQTGNTIY
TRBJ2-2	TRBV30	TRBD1	AWGQDNTGELF
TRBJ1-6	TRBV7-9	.	ASSTTNSPLH
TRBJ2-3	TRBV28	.	ASRVGASTSTDTQY
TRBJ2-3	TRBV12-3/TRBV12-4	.	ASSLGPATDTQY
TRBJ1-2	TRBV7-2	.	ASSPGVYGYT
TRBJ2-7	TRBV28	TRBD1	ASRLPGQGYEQY
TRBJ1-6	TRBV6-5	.	ASSHRSGSSSPLH
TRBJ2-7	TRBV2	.	ASSSQINEQY
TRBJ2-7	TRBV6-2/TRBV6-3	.	ASMFGLSYEQY